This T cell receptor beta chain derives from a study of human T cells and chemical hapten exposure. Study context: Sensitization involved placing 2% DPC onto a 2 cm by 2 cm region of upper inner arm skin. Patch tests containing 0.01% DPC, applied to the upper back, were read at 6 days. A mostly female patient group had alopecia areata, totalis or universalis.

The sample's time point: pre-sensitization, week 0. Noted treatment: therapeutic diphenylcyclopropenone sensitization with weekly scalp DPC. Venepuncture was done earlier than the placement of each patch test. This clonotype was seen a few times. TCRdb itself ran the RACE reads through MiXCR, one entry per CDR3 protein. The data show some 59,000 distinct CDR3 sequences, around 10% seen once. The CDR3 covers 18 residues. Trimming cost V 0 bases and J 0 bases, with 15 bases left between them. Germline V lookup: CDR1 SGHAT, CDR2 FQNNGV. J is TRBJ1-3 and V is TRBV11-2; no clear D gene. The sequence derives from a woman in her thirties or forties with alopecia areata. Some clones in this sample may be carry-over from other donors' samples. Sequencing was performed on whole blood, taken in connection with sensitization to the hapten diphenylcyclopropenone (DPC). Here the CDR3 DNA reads TGTGCCAGCAGCTTAGAAGTATTGGGCCGTACCTCTGGAAACACCATATATTTT. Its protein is CASSLEVLGRTSGNTIYF.